Shown below are 23 T cell receptor beta chains from a single sample sequenced in a study of T-cell memory formation after mild COVID-19. TCRdb used MiXCR to reprocess the 5' RACE reads, holding one entry per CDR3 protein. This sample has more than 250,000 distinct CDR3 sequences, with around 15% found just once. The material sequenced was PBMCs or a T cell subset sorted from them (not recorded which). These receptors originate from a man aged 18 to 30 who had mild COVID-19 (a few samples of this study predate the infection). Cell type and time point are not known.

The table lists this clonotype with a few counts. V and J are TRBV14 and TRBJ1-6, with D hard to call. The V end was cut by 0 bases, the J end by 10 bases, with 7 bases between. The CDR3 runs 13 residues. Germline values: CDR1 SGHDN, CDR2 FVKESK. Written as DNA, the CDR3 is TGTGCCAGCAGCCAAGACAGGTCCTCACCCCTCCACTTT. Translation: CASSQDRSSPLHF.

The genes are TRBV29-1 and TRBJ2-5; D uncertain. V was pared by 5 bases and J by 2 bases, with 15 bases between. The CDR3 loop spans 14 amino acids. CDR1 SQVTM and CDR2 ANQGSEA come from the germline V gene. For the CDR3, the DNA is TGCAGCGTTCGGGCTAAATACCGTCAAGAGACCCAGTACTTC. This gives the protein CSVRAKYRQETQYF.

The chain employs TRBV12-5 and TRBJ2-7; 8 bases align to TRBD2. Trimming took 3 bases from V and 3 from J; bases not matched to a gene: 10. Germline loops: CDR1 LGHNT, CDR2 FRNRAP. This CDR3 is 16 amino acids long. This CDR3 reads CASGFPGGEERYEQYF. The CDR3 coding sequence is TGTGCTAGTGGTTTCCCCGGGGGGGAGGAGCGCTACGAGCAGTACTTC. The full variable domain, completed using reference TRBV12-5 and TRBJ2-7, is DARVTQTPRHKVTEMGQEVTMRCQPILGHNTVFWYRQTMMQGLELLAYFRNRAPLDDSGMPKDRFSAEMPDATLATLKIQPSEPRDSAVYFCASGFPGGEERYEQYFGPGTRLTVT.

This clonotype occurred many times. The chain couples TRBV2 to TRBJ2-1; D unclear. Per the germline V gene, CDR1 is SNHLY and CDR2 is FYNNEI. This CDR3 spans 11 amino acids. V gave up 8 bases and J gave up 3 bases, with 5 bases separating them. The CDR3 loop reads CASDNYNEQFF. DNA of the CDR3: TGTGCCAGCGACAACTACAATGAGCAGTTCTTC.

This clonotype was detected many times. This rearrangement joins TRBV11-2 to TRBJ2-3; D is possibly TRBD1 (5 bases). Germline V lookup: CDR1 SGHAT, CDR2 FQNNGV. The length of the CDR3 is 12 residues. V was pared by 6 bases and J by 6 bases, with 10 bases between. The CDR3 sequence is CASSSGWDTQYF. DNA of the CDR3: TGTGCCAGCAGTTCAGGGTGGGATACGCAGTATTTT.

V usage is TRBV13 and J usage is TRBJ2-5; D remains ambiguous. Per the germline V gene, CDR1 is PRHDT and CDR2 is FYEKMQ (reference sequence). The CDR3 extends over 14 amino acids. Trimming pared 5 bases from V and 5 bases from J, leaving 15 bases between. CDR3 in DNA: TGTGCCAGCAGCCGACTGGGGTTTGACGAGACCCAGTACTTC. As protein: CASSRLGFDETQYF.

This clonotype showed up just a few times. The gene calls are TRBV5-1 and TRBJ1-1; D call uncertain. Trimming took 5 bases from V and 5 from J, leaving 10 bases between them. Germline V gene data show CDR1 as SGHRS and CDR2 as YFSETQ. This CDR3 has 12 residues. The CDR3 reads CASRLHETEAFF. DNA of the CDR3: TGCGCCAGCAGGCTACATGAGACTGAAGCTTTCTTT.

This chain connects TRBV12-3 or TRBV12-4 to TRBJ2-3; TRBD2 matches at 12 bases. The V segment lost 5 bases and the J segment 6 bases; nucleotides outside the gene matches: 6. There are 15 residues in the CDR3. CDR3 sequence reads: CASSLRLAGEDTQYF. In nucleotides, the CDR3 is TGTGCCAGCAGTCTCCGACTAGCGGGGGAGGATACGCAGTATTTT.

The V call is TRBV2, the J call TRBJ1-2, with D maybe TRBD1 (5 bases). This CDR3 is built from 10 residues. The V gene's germline CDR1 is SNHLY and CDR2 FYNNEI. Trimming removed 9 bases at V and 14 bases at J, with 16 bases between. The CDR3 sequence is CARGEWSKTF. DNA for the CDR3: TGTGCCAGAGGGGAGTGGTCGAAGACCTTC.

V is TRBV12-3 or TRBV12-4 and J is TRBJ1-1; the D gene is possibly TRBD1 (5 bases). The CDR3 consists of 11 residues. V lost 10 bases and J 10 bases, leaving 16 bases between the germline ends. The CDR3 DNA reads as TGTGCCACCGTAGACCGGGGGACAGCTTTCTTT. Encoded protein: CATVDRGTAFF.

The V gene is TRBV12-3 or TRBV12-4, the J gene TRBJ1-5, with D perhaps TRBD1 (6 bases). The CDR3 spans 16 residues. Trimming took off 3 bases at V and 1 base at J, with 13 bases between the two ends. The CDR3 loop is CASSLRGDNSNQPQHF. In nucleotides, the CDR3 is TGTGCCAGCAGTTTGCGGGGGGACAACAGCAATCAGCCCCAGCATTTT.

This clonotype was picked up many times. The chain uses TRBV29-1 and TRBJ2-1; 7 bases agree with TRBD1. Germline V gene lookup returns CDR1 SQVTM and CDR2 ANQGSEA. Trimming at V came to 5 bases and at J to 8 bases, leaving 3 bases not matched to a gene. The CDR3 has 11 residues. CDR3 loop: CSVSTGDEQFF. As DNA, the CDR3 is TGCAGCGTTTCTACAGGGGATGAGCAGTTCTTC.

This clonotype was seen ten or more times. J is TRBJ2-7 and V is TRBV28; 7 bases fit TRBD1. The CDR3 sequence is 13 residues long. J gave up 0 bases and V 8 bases, and 4 bases lay outside the gene matches. Looked up from germline, CDR1 is MDHEN and CDR2 is SYDVKM. Here the CDR3 DNA reads TGTGCCAGCGATGGGACAGTCTCCTACGAGCAGTACTTC. Its translation is CASDGTVSYEQYF. The full variable domain, rest sourced from reference TRBV28 and TRBJ2-7, is DVKVTQSSRYLVKRTGEKVFLECVQDMDHENMFWYRQDPGLGLRLIYFSYDVKMKEKGDIPEGYSVSREKKERFSLILESASTNQTSMYLCASDGTVSYEQYFGPGTRLTVT.

This rearrangement joins TRBV10-3 to TRBJ2-2; D uncertain. V lost 8 bases to trimming and J lost 1 base, with 11 bases between them. This CDR3 is 14 amino acids long. CDR1 and CDR2 (germline): ENHRY, SYGVKD. CDR3 nucleotides: TGTGCCATCCCGATCGCAGGGAACACCGGGGAGCTGTTTTTT. Translation gives CAIPIAGNTGELFF.

The chain uses TRBV12-3 or TRBV12-4 and TRBJ1-4; 9 nucleotides match TRBD1. The length of the CDR3 is 19 residues. J gave up 10 bases and V 6 bases, and 24 bases lay outside the gene matches. The CDR3 sequence is CASRREGQGPTGGSGKLFF. The CDR3 DNA sequence: TGTGCCAGCAGACGCGAGGGACAGGGACCTACAGGGGGGAGTGGAAAACTGTTTTTT.

This chain uses TRBV28 with TRBJ1-6, with D uncertain. V was clipped by 6 bases and J by 8 bases, with 14 bases between them. Germline V CDR1 and CDR2: MDHEN, SYDVKM. The CDR3 is 14 residues long. CDR3 DNA sequence: TGTGCCAGCAGCCCTCTCCGACGGGATTCACCCCTCCACTTT. Translated: CASSPLRRDSPLHF.

This clonotype was recorded a few times. The V call is TRBV6-5, the J call TRBJ1-6; the match to TRBD1 covers 9 bases. The CDR3 sequence is 15 residues long. From germline, CDR1 is MNHEY and CDR2 SVGAGI. Trimming at V came to 6 bases and at J to 7 bases, leaving 7 bases not matched to a gene. DNA of the CDR3: TGTGCCAGCAGACCTGGACAGGGGAAGAATTCACCCCTCCACTTT. Translation: CASRPGQGKNSPLHF.

The chain recombines TRBV15 with TRBJ1-1; D possibly corresponds to TRBD1 (6 bases). Trimming shortened V by 1 base and J by 6 bases, and 15 bases separated the two germline ends. Per the germline V gene, CDR1 is LNHNV and CDR2 is YYDKDF (reference sequence). The length of the CDR3 is 15 residues. CDR3 protein: CATSRAKGGGSEAFF. Written as DNA, the CDR3 is TGTGCCACCAGCAGAGCTAAGGGGGGCGGGTCTGAAGCTTTCTTT.

This clonotype was counted a few times. The chain recombines TRBV12-3 or TRBV12-4 with TRBJ1-2, with TRBD1 identical over 9 bases. There are 17 residues in the CDR3. The junction had 10 bases not matched to a gene; V was cut back by 5 bases and J by 0 bases. In nucleotides, the CDR3 is TGTGCCAGCAGTCGCCCGGGACAGGGAACATCTAACTATGGCTACACCTTC. Its protein product is CASSRPGQGTSNYGYTF.

This rearrangement joins TRBV3-1 to TRBJ2-3, with TRBD2 matching 8 bases. V shed 4 bases and J 2 bases; nucleotides not matched to a gene: 14. The CDR3 is 18 amino acids. Germline CDR1 reads LGHDT; CDR2 reads YNNKEL (reference sequence). The chain's CDR3 is CASSPRPAGGPPTDTQYF. The DNA of the CDR3 is TGTGCCAGCAGCCCGAGACCTGCGGGGGGCCCTCCCACAGATACGCAGTATTTT.

The J gene is TRBJ2-7, the V gene TRBV7-2; TRBD1 agrees at 10 bases. CDR1 and CDR2 (germline): SGHTA, FQGNSA. J lost 2 bases, V lost 5 bases, and 6 bases had no gene match. The CDR3 totals 15 residues. DNA of the CDR3: TGTGCCAGCAGCGCGAGAGGGACAGGGGCCTACGAGCAGTACGTC. It is translated as CASSARGTGAYEQYV.

The chain combines TRBV12-3 or TRBV12-4 with TRBJ2-3, with 8 bases that match TRBD2. This CDR3 is built from 16 residues. With V trimmed by 1 base and J by 2 bases, 5 bases remained unmatched. Here the CDR3 DNA reads TGTGCCAGCAGTTTAGATATAGCGGGGTCCACAGATACGCAGTATTTT. Amino acids: CASSLDIAGSTDTQYF.

This clonotype occurred a few times. The chain recombines TRBV5-1 with TRBJ2-2; tentative D call: TRBD2 (5 bases). From germline, CDR1 is SGHRS and CDR2 YFSETQ. Trimming shortened V by 0 bases and J by 2 bases, and 11 bases separated the two germline ends. The CDR3 is 16 residues long. The CDR3 DNA reads TGCGCCAGCAGCTTGGTGGCCGGGGTCAACACCGGGGAGCTGTTTTTT. Residues: CASSLVAGVNTGELFF. The whole variable domain, filled in from reference TRBV5-1 and TRBJ2-2, reads KAGVTQTPRYLIKTRGQQVTLSCSPISGHRSVSWYQQTPGQGLQFLFEYFSETQRNKGNFPGRFSGRQFSNSRSEMNVSTLELGDSALYLCASSLVAGVNTGELFFGEGSRLTVL.